This T cell receptor (beta chain) was observed in a study of OX40 agonist ivuxolimab in advanced cancers. Trimming removed 2 bases at V and 3 bases at J, with 13 bases between. Germline loops: CDR1 SNHLY, CDR2 FYNNEI. CDR3 length: 16 amino acids. Repertoires were generated with immunoSEQ multiplex PCR, while TCRdb's copy carries only in-frame clones and drops some. The sample includes approximately 82,000 clones, around four fifths seen only once; the top ten take approximately 0.9%. The starting material was CD4+ or CD8+ T cells sorted from blood, obtained in a trial of the OX40 agonist ivuxolimab. The rearrangement links TRBV2 to TRBJ2-2; D gene uncertain. The sequence was obtained from an adult with an advanced solid tumor such as melanoma, head and neck, liver or kidney cancer. The CDR3 spells CASSENGRTDTGELFF. CDR3 coding DNA: TGTGCCAGCAGTGAAAACGGACGAACCGACACCGGGGAGCTGTTTTTT.